The entry below gives a single TCR beta chain sequence along with its context. The table came from immunoSEQ multiplex PCR; TCRdb's copy has only in-frame clones and leaves some out. The sample holds about 73,000 clones, roughly 87% seen once. Trimming left V 0 bases short and J 5 bases short, with 13 bases between. The germline V gene encodes CDR1 WNHNN and CDR2 SYGVQD (reference sequence). This CDR3 has 15 residues. The data belong to a study of glioma-infiltrating T cells after dendritic cell vaccination. The clonotype comes from a human donor with glioblastoma. The V gene is TRBV10-1, the J gene TRBJ1-1; TRBD1 is a possible D gene (5 bases). The sequencing here drew on blood, taken before dendritic cell vaccination. CDR3 nucleotide sequence: TGCGCCAGCAGTGAGTCGTTGGCAGGGATGACTGAAGCTTTCTTT. Its protein is CASSESLAGMTEAFF.